This T cell receptor (beta chain) was captured by sequencing in a study of blood T cells in healthy people across ages. General study points: Per million T cells, the diversity of TCR beta decreased roughly linearly as age advanced. Unsorted PBMCs blocked a conclusive comparison of naive and antigen-experienced cells. Unknown CMV status may confound age-related changes in expanded clones.

The germline V gene has CDR1 MNHEY and CDR2 SVGEGT. Trimming shortened V by 5 bases and J by 0 bases, and 17 bases separated the two germline ends. This CDR3 is 16 amino acids long. In regard to this clonotype: Its target is not known.

Healthy Russian Caucasian donors spanned ages about 6 to 95 years. Sample-barcoded 5' priming and a J-beta primer mix drove a second PCR of 7 to 11 cycles. Via MiXCR, TCRdb re-called the 5' RACE reads, giving one row per CDR3 protein. The data hold hundreds of thousands of distinct CDR3 sequences, with approximately 44% observed a single time. This chain uses TRBV6-2 or TRBV6-3 with TRBJ2-7; D is possibly TRBD2 (5 bases). This clonotype originated in a man in his sixties in good health. Sample: blood. The CDR3 spells CASSRPKRRSSYEQYF. CDR3 bases: TGTGCCAGCAGTAGACCCAAGCGGAGGAGCTCCTACGAGCAGTACTTC.